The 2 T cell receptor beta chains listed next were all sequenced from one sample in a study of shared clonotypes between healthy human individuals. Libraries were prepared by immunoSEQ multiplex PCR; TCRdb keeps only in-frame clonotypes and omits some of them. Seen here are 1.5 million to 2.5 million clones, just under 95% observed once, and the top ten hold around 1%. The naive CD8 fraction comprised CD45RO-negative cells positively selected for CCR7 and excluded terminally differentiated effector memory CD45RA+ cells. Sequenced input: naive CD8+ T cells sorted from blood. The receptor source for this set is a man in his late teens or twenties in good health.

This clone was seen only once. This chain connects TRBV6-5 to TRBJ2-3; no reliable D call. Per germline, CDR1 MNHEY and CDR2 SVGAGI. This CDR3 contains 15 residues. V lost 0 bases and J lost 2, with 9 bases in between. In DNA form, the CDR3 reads TGTGCCAGCAGTTACTCGATATCTGACACAGATACGCAGTATTTT. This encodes CASSYSISDTDTQYF.

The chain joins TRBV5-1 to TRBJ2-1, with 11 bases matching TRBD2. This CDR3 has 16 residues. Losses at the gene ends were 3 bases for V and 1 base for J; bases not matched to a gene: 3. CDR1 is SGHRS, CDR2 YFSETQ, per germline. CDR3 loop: CASSSRLAGSYNEQFF. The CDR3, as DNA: TGCGCCAGCAGCTCAAGACTAGCGGGGTCCTACAATGAGCAGTTCTTC.